This entry describes one T cell receptor (beta chain). Each replicate PCR on the sorted subsets used about 220 ng DNA (about 30,000 T cell genomes). Sequencing was performed with immunoSEQ multiplex PCR; in TCRdb, only in-frame clones are kept and a portion is missing. The sample has 750,000 to 1,000,000 clones; approximately 92% are singletons. This specimen belongs to a study of shared clonotypes between healthy human individuals. CDR1 and CDR2 (germline): MNHEY, SVGAGI. The CDR3 sequence is 15 residues long. The V segment lost 4 bases and the J segment 8 bases; nucleotides outside the gene matches: 10. Naive CD8 cells comprised CD45RO-negative, CCR7-positively selected cells, excluding terminally differentiated effector memory CD45RA+ cells.

This clonotype originated in a man between 25 and 39 years old in good health. Sequenced material: naive CD8+ T cells sorted from blood. The chain links TRBV6-5 to TRBJ2-1; TRBD1 aligns across 8 bases. The DNA for the CDR3 is TGTGCCAGCAGTTTTTCAGGACAGGGTCTAGATGAGCAGTTCTTC. This encodes CASSFSGQGLDEQFF.